These 9 T cell receptor beta chains originate from one sample sequenced in a study of T cell clonality in common variable immunodeficiency. Data came from immunoSEQ multiplex PCR; TCRdb stores just in-frame clones and leaves some out. The sample offers 55,000 or so clones and no singletons, the top ten holding 0.7% to 0.95%. The sequenced sample consisted of peripheral blood mononuclear cells. The receptor source for this set is a person between 18 and 70 years old in good health.

This clone was detected ten times or more. The read stops 3 residues short of the end of the CDR3; the missing end is completed from the germline J gene. This chain joins TRBV19 and TRBJ2-7, with 7 bases fitting TRBD2. In germline, CDR1 is LNHDA, CDR2 SQIVND (reference sequence). The CDR3 is 15 residues long. Losses at the gene ends were 5 bases for V and 3 bases for J; bases not matched to a gene: 10. The CDR3 reads CASSLNSGPIYEQYF. The covered CDR3 bases are TGTGCCAGTAGTCTCAATAGCGGGCCAATCTACGAG. Full variable domain (missing parts from reference TRBV19 and TRBJ2-7): DGGITQSPKYLFRKEGQNVTLSCEQNLNHDAMYWYRQDPGQGLRLIYYSQIVNDFQKGDIAEGYSVSREKKESFPLTVTSAQKNPTAFYLCASSLNSGPIYEQYFGPGTRLTVT.

In this sample, this clone turned up many times. The read terminates 3 residues ahead of where the CDR3 ends, so the germline J gene completes it. The V and J genes are TRBV18 and TRBJ2-5; 9 bases line up with TRBD2. The V segment lost 4 bases and the J segment 2 bases; nucleotides outside the gene matches: 11. CDR3 length: 17 residues. Germline V gives CDR1 KGHSH, CDR2 LQKENI. The CDR3: CASSLDIAGVLQETQYF. The CDR3 bases that were read are TGTGCCAGCTCACTAGATATAGCGGGAGTTCTTCAAGAGACC. The full variable domain, its missing parts supplied by reference TRBV18 and TRBJ2-5, is NAGVMQNPRHLVRRRGQEARLRCSPMKGHSHVYWYRQLPEEGLKFMVYLQKENIIDESGMPKERFSAEFPKEGPSILRIQQVVRGDSAAYFCASSLDIAGVLQETQYFGPGTRLLVL.

This clone has ten or more counts. The read ends 3 residues shy of where the CDR3 ends; the end is completed using the germline J gene. J is TRBJ1-4 and V is TRBV10-3, with TRBD1 as a possible D gene (5 bases). The germline gives CDR1 ENHRY, CDR2 SYGVKD. Deletions cut 5 bases from V and 8 bases from J, with 12 bases between. The CDR3 is made up of 13 amino acids. The covered CDR3 bases are TGTGCCATCAGTTCCAGGGAGGGGGAAAAA. This translates into CAISSREGEK. The CDR3 in full is CAISSREGEKLFF.

This clone was found many times. The sequenced fragment ends 3 residues before the CDR3 boundary, so the rest is inferred from the germline J gene. The rearrangement uses TRBV5-6 and TRBJ2-1; D may be TRBD2 (6 bases). The CDR3 consists of 14 residues. Germline assignment: CDR1 SGHDT and CDR2 YYEEEE. Deletions cut 2 bases from V and 4 bases from J, with 10 bases between. CDR3 sequence: CASSLSGRYNEQFF. Incomplete CDR3 DNA: TGTGCCAGCAGCTTAAGCGGGCGATACAATGAG.

The table lists this clone with many counts. The read is 3 residues too short to cover the CDR3 end, so that end is filled in from the germline J gene. This chain joins TRBV19 and TRBJ2-7; maybe TRBD2 (6 bases). Germline V gene data show CDR1 as LNHDA and CDR2 as SQIVND (reference sequence). V was trimmed by 1 base and J by 2 bases, leaving 12 bases between them. CDR3 length equals 15 residues. The part of the CDR3 DNA that was read is TGTGCCAGTAGTATAGGGGACTTAAGAACCTACGAG. This sequence encodes CASSIGDLRTYE. The full CDR3 reads CASSIGDLRTYEQYF.

This clone was picked up many times. The sequenced CDR3 bases are TGTGCCAGCTCTGTAACCGGGACTACCACAGATACG. Its protein product is CASSVTGTTTDT. The CDR3 as a whole reads CASSVTGTTTDTQYF. The chain combines TRBV6-4 with TRBJ2-3; TRBD2 matches at 7 bases. The read stops 3 residues short of the end of the CDR3; the missing end is completed from the germline J gene. The trim removed 8 bases at V and 2 bases at J, leaving 10 bases unmatched. Per germline, CDR1 MRHNA and CDR2 SNTAGT. The CDR3 spans 15 residues.

This clone was seen repeatedly, ten times or more. The DNA ends 3 residues before the CDR3 does, and the rest of the CDR3 is filled in from the germline J gene. The V gene is TRBV2, the J gene TRBJ1-2; 9 positions agree with TRBD1. The CDR3 extends over 16 amino acids. V lost 3 bases, J lost 5 bases, and 10 bases stayed unmatched. The germline CDR1 and CDR2 sequences are SNHLY and FYNNEI. Incomplete CDR3 DNA: TGTGCCAGCAGTGATCCCTGGGGACAGGGAGGATATGGC. Its protein product is CASSDPWGQGGYG. Given in full, the CDR3 is CASSDPWGQGGYGYTF.

There are many counts of this clone. The missing CDR3 end, 3 residues past where the read stops, is filled in from the germline J gene. The genes are TRBV5-1 and TRBJ1-6, with TRBD1 matching over 8 bases. V dropped 0 bases and J dropped 8; count of bases not matched to a gene: 4. The CDR3 is 15 residues long. Germline V gene data show CDR1 as SGHRS and CDR2 as YFSETQ. CDR3 amino acids: CASSLVGQGDSPLHF. CDR3 bases read: TGCGCCAGCAGCTTGGTAGGACAGGGAGATTCACCC.

This clone has more than one count but fewer than ten. The read is 3 residues too short to cover the CDR3 end, so that end is filled in from the germline J gene. This chain connects TRBV18 to TRBJ2-2; D ambiguous. CDR3 length: 14 amino acids. Germline V lookup: CDR1 KGHSH, CDR2 LQKENI. CDR3: CASSPPGRAEKLFF. CDR3 DNA (partial): TGTGCCAGCTCACCACCAGGGCGAGCTGAAAAG.